This T cell receptor beta chain was obtained from a study of Ad26.COV2.S vaccination and SARS-CoV-2 variants. Findings and limits, study-wide: Participants given vaccine showed non-spike TCR breadth similar to that of placebo recipients.

Remarks on this clone: Its antigen is currently unknown.

Treatment of the sample: roughly 18 received Ad26.COV2.S at low or high dose, single or two shots; roughly five received placebo; per-sample allocation not given. Sampling happened 63 days after the first vaccine or placebo injection. Germline V CDR1 and CDR2: MRHNA, SNTAGT. CDR3 length: 15 amino acids. V was pared by 6 bases and J by 5 bases, with 17 bases between. The table came from immunoSEQ multiplex PCR; TCRdb's copy has only in-frame clones and leaves some out. The profile shows roughly 270,000 clones, roughly 86% of them singletons. The source was peripheral blood, collected in a trial of Ad26.COV2.S vaccine versus placebo. This sequence joins TRBV6-4 and TRBJ2-1; weak D call: TRBD1 (5 bases). The clonotype originates from a person between 18 and 65 years old who received the Ad26.COV2.S COVID-19 vaccine or a placebo. CDR3 loop: CASRKDTLGHNEQFF. Written as DNA, the CDR3 is TGTGCCAGCAGAAAGGACACCCTGGGGCACAATGAGCAGTTCTTC.